This T cell receptor beta chain was observed in a study of T cell changes during pregnancy in multiple sclerosis. Trimming at V came to 4 bases and at J to 7 bases, leaving 7 bases not matched to a gene. CDR1 is SGHAT, CDR2 FQNNGV, per germline. This CDR3 spans 15 amino acids. Using immunoSEQ multiplex PCR, the repertoire was profiled, and TCRdb retains in-frame clones only, with some absent. This sample has tens of thousands of clones; roughly 93% occur once, and the top ten carry roughly 0.94%. The chain has TRBV11-2 and TRBJ2-1; 10 nucleotides agree with TRBD2. This TCR came from a female donor with multiple sclerosis, enrolled in a pregnancy study. Sample: peripheral blood, taken in the first trimester of pregnancy. CDR3: CASSSRLAGGNEQFF. Here the CDR3 DNA reads TGTGCCAGCAGCTCACGACTAGCGGGCGGGAATGAGCAGTTCTTC. Full variable domain (outside the CDR3, taken from reference TRBV11-2 and TRBJ2-1): EAGVAQSPRYKIIEKRQSVAFWCNPISGHATLYWYQQILGQGPKLLIQFQNNGVVDDSQLPKDRFSAERLKGVDSTLKIQPAKLEDSAVYLCASSSRLAGGNEQFFGPGTRLTVL.